This TCR beta chain was identified in a study of blood T cell repertoires in COVID-19 (dated by TCRdb to about 2020). With respect to the entire study: Collaborator samples came from the United States, Italy and Spain and covered acute and convalescent phases of COVID-19. The prospective study material was composed of cDNA or gDNA derived from T cells, B-cell-depleted T cells, or PBMCs. The dataset comprised deeply sampled blood TCRbeta repertoires from subjects exposed to, actively infected with, or recovered from COVID-19. A freely available public database, intended as a resource for researchers studying the immune response to SARS-CoV-2, is where the repertoires were released. Samples were obtained from the ongoing ImmuneRACE study (first 160 participants) and from 1,200 or so subjects provided by 6 global collaborators. The sample metadata nearly always contained a de-identified subject ID, COVID-19 status, age in years and sex. Where available, HLA class I and class II types were obtained from metadata supplied by the sample provider rather than from assay-based typing. Summary of the overall study and its limitations: The quantity of clinical and demographic metadata differed by source and by participant and was supplied without curation.

Enrolling through a virtual design, the prospective study's participants ranged in age from roughly 18 to 89 years and lived across about two dozen United States geographic areas. In the prospective study, cohorts were assigned on the basis of participant-reported clinical history obtained from a screening survey and a study questionnaire. Mobile phlebotomists in the prospective study collected whole blood, serum and a nasopharyngeal or oropharyngeal swab from every participant. Prospective study participants could optionally give additional blood draws and questionnaires over an approximately two-month period. Before DNA extraction, blood samples from the prospective study were shipped at room temperature or frozen. TCRbeta CDR3 regions were amplified from genomic DNA by means of the immunoSEQ Assay, a bias-controlled multiplex PCR. Regarding the original processing steps: Nucleated cell counts per sample were estimated from amplification of reference gene primers within the assay. To quantify the absolute abundance of each unique TCRbeta CDR3 rearrangement, sequence reads were collapsed and filtered. For each sample, productive Simpson clonality was calculated as the square root of Simpson's diversity index over productive rearrangements. Drawn from immuneACCESS, this table holds only the in-frame rearrangements with V and J called that TCRdb kept. Clones are partly lost; checked studies trace under half to an unresolved V gene and leave the rest unexplained. V, J and clone size were drawn from that table, and D and trimming were deduced from the DNA. For this sample the table gives about 190,000 clones, of which around three quarters were detected only once. The ten largest clones capture roughly a sixth of the sample.

A remark on this clone: Its specific antigen is unknown. No quality values exist for individual bases; no much larger clone is one base distant.

The clonotype comes from a woman aged 50 to 65 with acute COVID-19. The sequencing sample was made of PBMCs or T cells enriched from blood (not recorded which).

The nucleotide sequence reads as follows: TGTGCCATCAGTGAGGGGACCGCGGGGACCGCTAACTATGGCTACACCTTC. The encoded protein is CAISEGTAGTANYGYTF. This receptor chain uses TRBV10-3 and TRBJ1-2; TRBD1 is perhaps the D gene, given 5 matching bases. Including the terminal cysteine and phenylalanine, the CDR3 comprises 17 residues. Just CDR3 DNA is preserved here, 51 bases in frame from base 1. Looking up the germline V gene yields CDR1 ENHRY and CDR2 SYGVKD. V is clipped by 2 bases and J by 0 bases, and the sequence between their germline boundaries is 16 bases long.